These 21 T cell receptor beta chains were sequenced from one sample in a study of a mutant IDH1 vaccine in newly diagnosed glioma. Indicated time point: week 35, safety follow-up. Every single dose of the vaccine, 300 ug of mutant IDH1 20-mer peptide, came with topical imiquimod. No antigen is known for these receptors. Assay used: immunoSEQ multiplex PCR; TCRdb lists only in-frame clones, some missing. Among about 42,000 clones listed, approximately 83% were seen once. This material consisted of PBMCs, taken from a glioma patient whose treatment included an IDH1 peptide vaccine. These receptors were taken from a woman aged 45 to 65 with glioma.

The chain is built from TRBV19 and TRBJ1-1; D not certain. V was shortened by 2 bases and J by 6 bases, with 7 bases between the two germline ends. Germline V gene sequence: CDR1 LNHDA, CDR2 SQIVND (reference sequence). The CDR3 is 12 residues long. The CDR3 reads CASSIKRAEAFF. DNA for the CDR3: TGTGCCAGTAGTATAAAGAGGGCTGAAGCTTTCTTT.

This clone was seen just once. This sequence joins TRBV2 and TRBJ1-1; no clear D gene. Trimming removed 9 bases at V and 11 bases at J, with 13 bases between. Germline CDR1 and CDR2: SNHLY and FYNNEI. There are 10 residues in the CDR3. The CDR3, as DNA: TGTGCCAGTTCCCAGGCGCAGGCTTTCTTT. It is translated as CASSQAQAFF. The variable domain in full, with the rest retrieved from reference TRBV2 and TRBJ1-1, is EPEVTQTPSHQVTQMGQEVILRCVPISNHLYFYWYRQILGQKVEFLVSFYNNEISEKSEIFDDQFSVERPDGSNFTLKIRSTKLEDSAMYFCASSQAQAFFGQGTRLTVV.

This clone was seen a few times. The chain joins TRBV5-1 to TRBJ1-1, with a tentative D call TRBD1 (5 bases). V lost 3 bases, J lost 5 bases, and 11 bases lay in between. The CDR3 is 13 residues long. Germline V gene data show CDR1 as SGHRS and CDR2 as YFSETQ. The CDR3 DNA reads TGCGCCAGCAGCTGGGGCAGGGAGACTGAAGCTTTCTTT. This gives the protein CASSWGRETEAFF.

The J gene is TRBJ1-2, the V gene TRBV7-2, with TRBD1 identical over 8 bases. The germline V gene has CDR1 SGHTA and CDR2 FQGNSA. CDR3 length: 13 amino acids. Trimming removed 3 bases from V and 7 bases from J; junction bases left unmatched: 4. The CDR3 here is CASSLTGVFGYTF. CDR3 sequence (DNA): TGTGCCAGCAGCTTGACAGGGGTTTTTGGCTACACCTTC.

This clone was seen a few times. V gene TRBV4-2 combines with J gene TRBJ1-5; D possibly corresponds to TRBD1 (5 bases). The CDR3 is 14 residues long. Germline V gene sequence: CDR1 LGHNA, CDR2 YNFKEQ. The V and J ends lost 4 bases and 1 base respectively, with 8 bases between them. Written as DNA, the CDR3 is TGTGCCAGCAGCCCCAGGGAGAGCAATCAGCCCCAGCATTTT. It is translated as CASSPRESNQPQHF.

The chain employs TRBV7-2 and TRBJ1-3, with D uncertain. V lost 4 bases and J 0 bases, leaving 4 bases between the germline ends. The CDR3 covers 13 residues. Per the germline V gene, CDR1 is SGHTA and CDR2 is FQGNSA. The CDR3 DNA sequence: TGTGCCAGCAGCTCCTACTCTGGAAACACCATATATTTT. This encodes CASSSYSGNTIYF.

The V gene is TRBV2, the J gene TRBJ1-1, with 7 nucleotides matching TRBD1. V lost 6 bases, J lost 5 bases, and 9 bases stayed unmatched. The germline gives CDR1 SNHLY, CDR2 FYNNEI. The CDR3 spans 14 residues. The chain's CDR3 is CASRVITGVTEAFF. The CDR3 DNA follows: TGTGCCAGCAGGGTTATCACAGGGGTTACTGAAGCTTTCTTT.

V and J are TRBV4-3 and TRBJ2-7; D is ambiguous. Germline CDR1 reads LGHNA; CDR2 reads YSLEER. The CDR3 loop spans 15 amino acids. V dropped 0 bases and J dropped 1 base, with 10 bases sitting between them. The CDR3 reads CASSQDPSYSYEQYF. CDR3 DNA sequence: TGCGCCAGCAGCCAAGACCCTTCGTATTCCTACGAGCAGTACTTC.

The chain joins TRBV18 to TRBJ1-5; 8 positions agree with TRBD1. Germline V CDR1 and CDR2: KGHSH, LQKENI. The CDR3 is 17 amino acids. The V gene end was trimmed by 6 bases and the J gene end by 4 bases; junction bases not matched to a gene: 14. DNA for the CDR3: TGTGCCAGCTCGCCGGGGGTACAGGGGGGTGGAAATCAGCCCCAGCATTTT. Amino acids: CASSPGVQGGGNQPQHF.

The V gene is TRBV5-1, the J gene TRBJ2-1; weak D call: TRBD1 (6 bases). The CDR3 has 12 amino acids. Per the germline V gene, CDR1 is SGHRS and CDR2 is YFSETQ. V was pared by 4 bases and J by 5 bases, with 7 bases between. The CDR3 nucleotides read TGCGCCAGCAGCAGGGACAACAATGAGCAGTTCTTC. Translation gives CASSRDNNEQFF.

The V and J genes are TRBV2 and TRBJ2-7; D possibly corresponds to TRBD1 (5 bases). CDR1 is SNHLY, CDR2 FYNNEI, per germline. V was trimmed by 7 bases and J by 1 base, leaving 14 bases between them. The CDR3 is made up of 14 amino acids. CDR3: CASIPLTASYEQYF. As DNA, the CDR3 is TGTGCCAGCATCCCCTTGACAGCTTCCTACGAGCAGTACTTC.

CDR3 nucleotide sequence: TGTGCCGACCCGAGGGATTTTAACTACGAGCAGTACTTC. Protein sequence: CADPRDFNYEQYF. The chain joins TRBV6-7 to TRBJ2-7, with TRBD2 as a possible D gene (5 bases). TRBV6-7 is reported as an ORF; its role is uncertain. The CDR3 length is 13 residues. Between the trimmed V and J ends, which lost 11 bases and 3 bases, there was a span of 17 bases.

The chain links TRBV9 to TRBJ1-1; D uncertain. The V gene's germline CDR1 is SGDLS and CDR2 YYNGEE. V lost 4 bases and J lost 1, with 8 bases in between. CDR3 length: 13 amino acids. The CDR3: CASSPDANTEAFF. The CDR3 DNA is TGTGCCAGCAGCCCTGACGCGAACACTGAAGCTTTCTTT.

The chain carries TRBV19 and TRBJ1-3; unclear D gene. There are 16 residues in the CDR3. CDR1 is LNHDA and CDR2 is SQIVND in the germline V gene (reference sequence). V was shortened by 1 base and J by 0 bases, with 10 bases between the two germline ends. The CDR3 region is CASSIAPGLSGNTIYF. CDR3 DNA: TGTGCCAGTAGTATAGCCCCGGGCCTCTCTGGAAACACCATATATTTT.

This chain connects TRBV30 to TRBJ1-4; a weak D match, TRBD1 (6 bases). Trimming cost V 2 bases and J 8 bases, with 12 bases left between them. CDR1 and CDR2 from the germline V gene are GTSNPN and SVGIG (reference sequence). This CDR3 has 13 amino acids. Here the CDR3 DNA reads TGTGCCTGGAGTCGGGGGCTTGGGGAAAAACTGTTTTTT. Protein sequence: CAWSRGLGEKLFF.

This chain connects TRBV7-9 to TRBJ1-1; 7 nucleotides align to TRBD1. Germline V gene lookup returns CDR1 SEHNR and CDR2 FQNEAQ (reference sequence). Losses at the gene ends were 8 bases for V and 1 base for J; bases not matched to a gene: 19. The CDR3 is 18 residues long. CDR3 in amino acids: CASASVLATGTENTEAFF. CDR3 nucleotides: TGTGCCAGCGCCTCCGTATTGGCGACAGGGACGGAGAACACTGAAGCTTTCTTT.

This sequence joins TRBV6-1 and TRBJ2-3; no definite D call. The V gene's germline CDR1 is MNHNS and CDR2 SASEGT. V lost 4 bases and J 0 bases, leaving 11 bases between the germline ends. This CDR3 spans 15 amino acids. In DNA form, the CDR3 reads TGTGCCAGCAGTGTTCCCCTTCGTAGCACAGATACGCAGTATTTT. Its protein is CASSVPLRSTDTQYF.

The V call is TRBV27, the J call TRBJ2-3, with D maybe TRBD2 (5 bases). Trimming stripped 5 bases from V and 3 bases from J, with 18 bases between. Germline V gene sequence: CDR1 MNHEY, CDR2 SMNVEV (reference sequence). The CDR3 is made up of 16 amino acids. The CDR3 DNA reads as TGTGCCAGCAGTCCCCGCGGCACCGAGCGGACAGATACGCAGTATTTT. Amino acids: CASSPRGTERTDTQYF.

The chain is built from TRBV5-1 and TRBJ1-1; 10 positions agree with TRBD1. With V trimmed by 4 bases and J by 6 bases, 9 bases remained unmatched. Germline V gene data show CDR1 as SGHRS and CDR2 as YFSETQ. The CDR3 is 15 residues long. CDR3 sequence (DNA): TGCGCCAGCAGCCCGCCGGGACAGGGGTTGGCTGAAGCTTTCTTT. Protein product: CASSPPGQGLAEAFF.

This rearrangement joins TRBV5-1 to TRBJ1-6, with D perhaps TRBD1 (5 bases). From germline, CDR1 is SGHRS and CDR2 YFSETQ. Trimming stripped 0 bases from V and 9 bases from J, with 7 bases between. CDR3 length equals 13 residues. The CDR3 spells CASSLAGRSPLHF. The CDR3 DNA reads as TGCGCCAGCAGCTTGGCAGGGCGTTCACCCCTCCACTTT.

The chain links TRBV5-8 to TRBJ2-5, with 12 nucleotides matching TRBD1. This CDR3 is built from 19 residues. V shed 1 base and J 4 bases; nucleotides not matched to a gene: 14. Germline V gene data show CDR1 as SGHTS and CDR2 as YDEGEE. The chain's CDR3 is CASSLFPHSGQGAVETQYF. The DNA of the CDR3 is TGTGCCAGCAGCTTGTTCCCTCATTCGGGACAGGGGGCTGTAGAGACCCAGTACTTC.